This T cell receptor (beta chain) was documented in a study of vaccination and CD4 T cells after COVID-19. Study details: The authors gave control cultures a CEFX pool, an HIV-1 Nef pool, or no peptide.

An Oncomine TCR Beta short-read assay was used to sequence the DNA from cultured CD4+ T cells. DNA came from CD4+ T cells after culture. MiXCR, run by TCRdb on the PCR reads, gives a single entry per CDR3 protein. The sample yields under 8,500 distinct CDR3 sequences, approximately 50% seen once. The treatment here: roughly 10-day PBMC culture with coronavirus spike peptide pools or control peptides (ViraFEST assay). Samples of CD4+ T cells were obtained from the unexposed donor before the COVID-19 pandemic (2011-2018). First, ViraFEST expanded antigen-specific T cells with peptide pools, and next it sequenced the TCRs. The culture of about 2 million PBMCs per well included 10 IU/ml IL-2 and 9.5 to 10 ug/ml peptide pools. The germline V gene encodes CDR1 LNHDA and CDR2 SQIVND (reference sequence). Trimming stripped 3 bases from V and 2 bases from J, with 12 bases between. This CDR3 is 15 amino acids long.

This clonotype was observed a handful of times. Its antigen is not identified. The source of this sequence is a human donor in good health. Source material: CD4+ T cells from blood, cultured in vitro. This chain links TRBV19 with TRBJ2-3; D might be TRBD1 (6 bases). CDR3 protein: CASSISGQLTDTQYF. CDR3 sequence (DNA): TGTGCCAGTAGTATCTCTGGACAGCTCACAGATACGCAGTATTTT.